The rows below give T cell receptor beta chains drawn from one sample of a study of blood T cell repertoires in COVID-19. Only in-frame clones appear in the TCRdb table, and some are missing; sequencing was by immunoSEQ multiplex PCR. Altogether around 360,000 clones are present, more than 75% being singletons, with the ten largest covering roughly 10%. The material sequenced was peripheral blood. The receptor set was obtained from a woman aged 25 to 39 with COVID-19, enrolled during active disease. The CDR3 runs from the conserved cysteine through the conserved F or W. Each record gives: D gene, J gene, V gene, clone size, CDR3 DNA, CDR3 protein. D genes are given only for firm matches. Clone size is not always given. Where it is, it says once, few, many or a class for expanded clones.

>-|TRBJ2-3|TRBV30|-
TGTGCCTGGTCGGCGGGCCCCACAGATACGCAGTATTTT
CAWSAGPTDTQYF
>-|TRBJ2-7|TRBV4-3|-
TGCGCCAGCAGCCGTCTACTACCCGGCGAGCAGTACTTC
CASSRLLPGEQYF
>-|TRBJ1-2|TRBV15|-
TGTGCCACCAGTGACGGGGAGTTGCTCTATGGCTACACCTTC
CATSDGELLYGYTF
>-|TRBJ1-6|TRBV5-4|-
TGTGCCAGCAGCTTGAAGGGGCCGAATTCACCCCTCCACTTT
CASSLKGPNSPLHF
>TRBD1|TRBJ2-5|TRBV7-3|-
TGTGCCAGCAGCCCGACAGGGGGCGGAGAGACCCAGTACTTC
CASSPTGGGETQYF
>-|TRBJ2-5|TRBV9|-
TGTGCCAGCAGCGTAAGCGTAGAAGAGACCCAGTACTTC
CASSVSVEETQYF
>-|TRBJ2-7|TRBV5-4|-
TGTGCCAGCAGGCGGATGGGGGGAGAGGAGCAGTACTTC
CASRRMGGEEQYF
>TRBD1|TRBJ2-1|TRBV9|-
TGTGCCAGCAGCTCTGGACAGGGGGCATCCTACAATGAGCAGTTCTTC
CASSSGQGASYNEQFF
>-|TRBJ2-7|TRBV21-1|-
TGTGCCAGCAGCAAAGGGACTAGCGGGAGGGTCCCCTCCTACGAGCAGTACTTC
CASSKGTSGRVPSYEQYF
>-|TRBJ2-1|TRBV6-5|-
TGTGCCAGCAGGCGAGACAGGTACTCCGATGAGCAGTTCTTC
CASRRDRYSDEQFF
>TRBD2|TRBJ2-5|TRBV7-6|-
TGTGCCAGCAGCTTAGCGCTTGGGACTAGCGGGTCTCAAGAGACCCAGTACTTC
CASSLALGTSGSQETQYF
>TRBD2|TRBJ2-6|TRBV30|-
TGTGCCTGGAGTAGAATCGGGGGGACTGGGGCCAACGTCCTGACTTTC
CAWSRIGGTGANVLTF
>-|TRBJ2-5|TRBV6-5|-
TGTGCCAGCAGCCGATCCCACCGGGGACAAGAGACCCAGTACTTC
CASSRSHRGQETQYF
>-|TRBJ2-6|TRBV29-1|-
TGCAGCGTTGATTCGGAGGGGTCTGGGGCCAACGTCCTGACTTTC
CSVDSEGSGANVLTF
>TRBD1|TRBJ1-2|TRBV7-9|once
TGTGCCAGCAGCTTAGTTGGGACAGGATATGGCTACACCTTC
CASSLVGTGYGYTF
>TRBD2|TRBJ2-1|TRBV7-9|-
TGTGCCAGCGCCTCGACTAGCGCGATATACAATGAGCAGTTCTTC
CASASTSAIYNEQFF
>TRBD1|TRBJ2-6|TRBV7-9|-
TGTGCCAGCAGCCCCGGGACAGGGGCCGATTCGGGGGCCAACGTCCTGACTTTC
CASSPGTGADSGANVLTF
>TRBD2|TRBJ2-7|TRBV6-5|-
TGTGCCAGCACTAGGGGACTAGCGGCCTACGAGCAGTACTTC
CASTRGLAAYEQYF
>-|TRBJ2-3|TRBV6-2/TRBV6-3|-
TGTGCCAGCAGCGGAGGGGCAGGAGACACAGATACGCAGTATTTT
CASSGGAGDTDTQYF
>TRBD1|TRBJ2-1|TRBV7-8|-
TGTGCCAGCAGCCGAATACAGGACAGGAGCTCCTACAATGAGCAGTTCTTC
CASSRIQDRSSYNEQFF